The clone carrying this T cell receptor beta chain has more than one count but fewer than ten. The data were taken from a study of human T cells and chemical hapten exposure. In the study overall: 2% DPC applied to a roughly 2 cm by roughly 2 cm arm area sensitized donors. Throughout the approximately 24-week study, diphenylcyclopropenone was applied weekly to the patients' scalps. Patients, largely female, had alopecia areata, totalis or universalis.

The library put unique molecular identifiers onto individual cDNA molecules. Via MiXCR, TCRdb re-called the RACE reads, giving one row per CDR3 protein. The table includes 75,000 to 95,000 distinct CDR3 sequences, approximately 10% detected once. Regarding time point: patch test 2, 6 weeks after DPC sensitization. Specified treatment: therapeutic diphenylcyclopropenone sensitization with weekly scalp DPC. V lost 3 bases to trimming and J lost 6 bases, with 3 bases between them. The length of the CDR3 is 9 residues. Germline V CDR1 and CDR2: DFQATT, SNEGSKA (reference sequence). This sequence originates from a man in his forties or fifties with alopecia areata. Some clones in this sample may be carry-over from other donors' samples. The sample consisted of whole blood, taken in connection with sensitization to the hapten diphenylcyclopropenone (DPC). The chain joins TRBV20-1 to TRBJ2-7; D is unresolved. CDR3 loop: CSASFEQYV. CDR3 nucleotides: TGCAGTGCTAGTTTCGAGCAGTACGTC.